These 18 T cell receptor beta chains were all obtained from the same sample, sequenced in a study of blood T cells in healthy people across ages. The second PCR ran about 6 to 12 cycles with a sample-barcoded 5' primer and J-beta primers. TCRdb analysed the 5' RACE reads with MiXCR anew, one entry per CDR3 protein. This repertoire shows 650,000 to 1,000,000 distinct CDR3 sequences, 35% to 50% found once; its top ten account for over 15%. Input material: blood. These receptor sequences come from an older man in good health.

The chain uses TRBV12-3 or TRBV12-4 and TRBJ1-1; TRBD1 matches 9 bases. The CDR3 runs to 16 residues. V lost 4 bases, J lost 11 bases, and 17 bases stayed unmatched. The CDR3 here is CASSSTAGQGIFVAFF. CDR3 DNA sequence: TGTGCCAGCAGTTCCACCGCGGGACAGGGTATTTTCGTGGCTTTCTTT.

The J gene is TRBJ2-3, the V gene TRBV4-2; 7 nucleotides match TRBD2. Trimming at V came to 3 bases and at J to 11 bases, leaving 20 bases not matched to a gene. CDR3 length equals 17 residues. Germline V gene lookup returns CDR1 LGHNA and CDR2 YNFKEQ. The CDR3 nucleotides read TGTGCCAGCAGCCATGCTAGCATTGGCGGGAGTTACAATGAGCAGTATTTT. Protein sequence: CASSHASIGGSYNEQYF.

The chain has TRBV29-1 and TRBJ1-1, with unresolved D. CDR1 is SQVTM and CDR2 is ANQGSEA in the germline V gene. This CDR3 is 14 amino acids long. V lost 0 bases, J lost 0 bases, and 8 bases lay in between. CDR3 DNA: TGCAGCGTTGAAGATCCCGGAGTGAACACTGAAGCTTTCTTT. Translated, it gives CSVEDPGVNTEAFF.

This clonotype came up a few times. V and J are TRBV20-1 and TRBJ2-3; TRBD1 agrees at 9 bases. V was pared by 5 bases and J by 3 bases, with 12 bases of the junction left unmatched. The CDR3 consists of 16 residues. Germline assignment: CDR1 DFQATT and CDR2 SNEGSKA (reference sequence). Here the CDR3 DNA reads TGCAGTGCTGGCCCAGCGAACAGGGGGCTGACAGATACGCAGTATTTT. This codes for CSAGPANRGLTDTQYF.

The V and J genes are TRBV12-3 or TRBV12-4 and TRBJ1-5, with D unclear. This CDR3 comprises 13 residues. Trimming cost V 3 bases and J 5 bases, with 8 bases left between them. The CDR3 coding sequence is TGTGCCAGCAGTTTGGGGTCGTATCAGCCCCAGCATTTT. It translates to CASSLGSYQPQHF.

As for this clonotype: A much larger clone is a single base away; this may be a read error. The rearrangement uses TRBV15 and TRBJ1-6, with D hard to call. The germline gives CDR1 LNHNV, CDR2 YYDKDF (reference sequence). This CDR3 contains 14 residues. CDR3 sequence (DNA): TGTGCCACCTCTGGGAGCTCCTGTAATTCACCCCTCCACTTT. This encodes CATSGSSCNSPLHF.

This clonotype was counted a few times. This chain joins TRBV4-2 and TRBJ2-5; D perhaps matches TRBD1 (5 bases). From germline, CDR1 is LGHNA and CDR2 YNFKEQ. This CDR3 has 13 amino acids. V was pared by 0 bases and J by 10 bases, with 12 bases between. The CDR3 nucleotides are TGTGCCAGCAGCCAAGAGCAGGGCCGAGGCCAGTACTTC. Protein sequence: CASSQEQGRGQYF.

This clonotype has only a few counts. This chain joins TRBV6-2 or TRBV6-3 and TRBJ2-5; the match to TRBD2 covers 11 bases. CDR1 is MNHEY, CDR2 SVGEGT, per germline. The CDR3 sequence is 16 residues long. Unmatched junction bases numbered 5, after V lost 2 bases and J lost 3 bases. CDR3 in amino acids: CASSYRPGLAEETQYF. In nucleotides, the CDR3 is TGTGCCAGCAGTTACCGCCCGGGACTAGCGGAAGAGACCCAGTACTTC.

V is TRBV10-3 and J is TRBJ2-1; the D is unclear. The V end lost 4 bases, the J end lost 6 bases, and 22 bases lay between the germline ends. This CDR3 is built from 17 residues. Germline V gives CDR1 ENHRY, CDR2 SYGVKD. The CDR3 region is CAISVSKVSEDPNEQFF. The CDR3 coding sequence is TGTGCCATCAGTGTAAGTAAAGTTTCAGAAGACCCCAATGAGCAGTTCTTC.

In regard to this clonotype: Relative to the germline gene, one junction end is altered; a read error may explain this. V usage is TRBV7-7 and J usage is TRBJ2-5, with TRBD1 identical over 7 bases. In germline, CDR1 is SSHAT, CDR2 FNYEAQ (reference sequence). The CDR3 totals 13 residues. The CDR3 sequence is CASSWDRQETQYF. The CDR3 DNA sequence: TGTGCTAGCAGCTGGGACAGACAAGAGACCCAGTACTTC.

The CDR3 here is CASSLALRPYEQYF. As DNA, the CDR3 is TGTGCCAGCAGCTTGGCGTTGAGACCCTACGAGCAGTACTTC. The chain carries TRBV5-6 and TRBJ2-7, with D hard to call. CDR1 SGHDT and CDR2 YYEEEE come from the germline V gene. V was pared by 0 bases and J by 2 bases, with 9 bases between. The CDR3 runs 14 residues. Together with reference TRBV5-6 and TRBJ2-7, the CDR3 gives the full variable domain: DAGVTQSPTHLIKTRGQQVTLRCSPKSGHDTVSWYQQALGQGPQFIFQYYEEEERQRGNFPDRFSGHQFPNYSSELNVNALLLGDSALYLCASSLALRPYEQYFGPGTRLTVT.

V gene TRBV7-9 combines with J gene TRBJ2-1; possibly TRBD2 for D (6 bases). This CDR3 has 18 amino acids. The germline V gene has CDR1 SEHNR and CDR2 FQNEAQ (reference sequence). Trimming pared 5 bases from V and 0 bases from J, leaving 20 bases between. The CDR3 spells CASSPLLGTASSYNEQFF. DNA for the CDR3: TGTGCCAGCAGCCCTTTGCTTGGGACTGCCAGCTCCTACAATGAGCAGTTCTTC.

V and J are TRBV7-2 and TRBJ2-5; D call uncertain. The V end lost 3 bases, the J end lost 11 bases, and 13 bases lay between the germline ends. Germline V gene lookup returns CDR1 SGHTA and CDR2 FQGNSA. This CDR3 has 12 residues. The CDR3 DNA follows: TGTGCCAGCAGCTTTTATGTCGATGAGCAGTACTTC. This encodes CASSFYVDEQYF.

This clonotype has just a few counts. The chain uses TRBV15 and TRBJ2-4, with D possibly being TRBD1 or TRBD2 (5 bases each). The germline V gene encodes CDR1 LNHNV and CDR2 YYDKDF (reference sequence). Trimming pared 3 bases from V and 3 bases from J, leaving 15 bases between. The CDR3 length is 16 residues. As DNA, the CDR3 is TGTGCCACCAGCAGTGCACCCGGGACCTACAAAAACATTCAGTACTTC. It codes for CATSSAPGTYKNIQYF.

The chain has TRBV20-1 and TRBJ2-3, with 7 bases matching TRBD2. J gave up 6 bases and V 1 base, and 7 bases lay outside the gene matches. CDR3 length: 14 amino acids. Germline lookup yields CDR1 DFQATT and CDR2 SNEGSKA (reference sequence). Written as DNA, the CDR3 is TGCAGTGCTAGAGTTTGGCGGGAGTTGGATACGCAGTATTTT. Translated: CSARVWRELDTQYF.

The V gene is TRBV12-3 or TRBV12-4, the J gene TRBJ2-7, with unresolved D. The CDR3 covers 13 residues. Trimming left V 5 bases short and J 5 bases short, with 13 bases between. This CDR3 reads CASSRAGSNEQYF. DNA of the CDR3: TGTGCCAGCAGTCGAGCTGGTAGCAACGAGCAGTACTTC.

This chain uses TRBV10-3 with TRBJ2-1; D remains unclear. This CDR3 comprises 15 residues. Looked up from germline, CDR1 is ENHRY and CDR2 is SYGVKD. Trimming left V 6 bases short and J 5 bases short, with 17 bases between. The CDR3 region is CAIRVSAEDHNEQFF. The CDR3 DNA sequence: TGTGCCATCAGGGTTAGTGCCGAGGACCACAATGAGCAGTTCTTC.

This clonotype was detected a few times. The DNA of the CDR3 is TGCGCCAGCAGCCAATGGACATCCCAAGAGACCCAGTACTTC. Protein product: CASSQWTSQETQYF. J is TRBJ2-5 and V is TRBV4-3; TRBD1 is a possible D gene (5 bases). This CDR3 spans 14 amino acids. V was cut by 2 bases and J by 1 base, with 8 bases left in between. Germline CDR1 LGHNA, CDR2 YSLEER.